The subject of this entry is one T cell receptor (beta chain). No cognate antigen has been identified for it. The sample holds no much larger clone one base away, and base qualities are not on file. The sample comes from a study of a mutant IDH1 vaccine in newly diagnosed glioma (dated by TCRdb to about 2021). Concerning the study at large: Patients were given eight vaccinations, in weeks 1, 3, 5, 7, 11, 15, 19 and 23, which matched visits V03 through V10. Peripheral blood samples were drawn at six visits, namely V03 (baseline), V05, V07, V10, V12 and V13. Prior to enrollment, standard therapy consisting of radiotherapy alone, temozolomide alone, or radiochemotherapy with temozolomide had been administered to patients, with the combination being received by most patients. For exploratory analyses, longitudinal TCRB deep sequencing was carried out in some 25 treated patients wherever samples were available. The approximately 30 treated patients were approximately 62% male and approximately 40% female, with a mean age of around 40 years. Vaccination started 4-6 weeks after radiotherapy alone, or was given together with temozolomide cycles in the groups whose treatment included chemotherapy.

The germline V gene provides CDR1 MNHNS and CDR2 SASEGT. Unmatched junction bases come to 3, with V trimmed by 2 bases and J by 5 bases. The cysteine opens and the phenylalanine closes a CDR3 of 13 amino acids. The only DNA kept is the CDR3, 39 bases in frame from the first base. Receptor amplification or capture employed the immunoSEQ multiplex PCR assay. Following the manufacturer's protocol, the hsTCRB Kit was used to amplify rearranged TCR beta chain sequences. Sequencing of TCRB libraries was carried out on an Illumina MiSeq. In the source study's methods: The proprietary platform of the kit vendor was used for demultiplexing, trimming and gene mapping. The immuneACCESS repertoire file appears here via TCRdb, limited to in-frame rearrangements. These files lack a portion of the clones; in checked studies, under half of the deficit traces to unresolved V genes, and the cause of the others is not known. The V and J calls and clone size are taken from that table; D and trimming were inferred from the DNA. Counted in this sample were some 130,000 clones; roughly 75% of them appeared once. The ten largest clones represent 5% to 7% of the sample.

Sample time point, as interpreted from the label and publication: week 11, during vaccination. Every vaccine dose consisted of 300 ug of a 20-mer mutant IDH1 peptide in Montanide, administered subcutaneously together with topical imiquimod. Donors had newly diagnosed WHO grade 3 or 4 IDH1-mutant astrocytomas with loss of nuclear ATRX. The samples were drawn from NOA16, a multicentre, single-arm, open-label phase I trial in Germany that tested a mutant IDH1 peptide vaccine in humans for the first time. Genomic DNA for TCRB sequencing was extracted from EDTA blood using the DNeasy Blood and Tissue Kit. The full study reports these points: Immune responses induced by the vaccine were seen in about 93% of patients across multiple MHC alleles. Pseudoprogression seemed to be unrelated to changes in the top peripheral T cell clonotypes found by TCRB sequencing. Availability determined which PBMC samples were chosen for TCRB deep sequencing. According to the authors, sample limitations meant that analyses of patient blood samples could not be reproduced.

Material: PBMCs, obtained from a glioma patient whose treatment included an IDH1 peptide vaccine. The receptor was isolated from a man aged 40-55 years with glioma. The chain links TRBV6-1 with TRBJ2-7; 7 bases in between match TRBD2. The nucleotide sequence is given as TGTGCCAGCAGTGAAACCCGGGGGGACGAGCAGTACTTC. It encodes CASSETRGDEQYF.